Listed below are T cell receptor beta chains from one sample, sequenced in a study of cytomegalovirus exposure and HLA in healthy donors. Clones were sequenced by immunoSEQ multiplex PCR, and TCRdb holds only the in-frame ones, with some missing. The sample has 100,000 to 120,000 clones, about four fifths seen once; the top ten hold 1.3%. Sample: PBMCs. These receptors all come from a man aged 35 to 55 in good health and CMV-seronegative. The conserved cysteine and the conserved F or W are not part of the CDR3 here.

TRBJ1-2	TRBV27	ASSSPTGDYGYT
TRBJ2-7	TRBV11-2	ASSLVVDSYEQY
TRBJ2-7	TRBV7-2	ASSLGAGPTYEQY
TRBJ1-3	TRBV6-5	ASSYSGHRGNTIY
TRBJ2-3	TRBV6-5	ASSYSPGLALDTQY
TRBJ1-1	TRBV11-3	ASSPRGGTEAF
TRBJ1-5	TRBV6-1	ASSELGARRNQPQH
TRBJ2-7	TRBV29-1	SVGGGTRYSYEQY
TRBJ1-6	TRBV21-1	ASSKVPARAGNSPLH
TRBJ2-7	TRBV19	ASSFTGASYEQY
TRBJ2-2	TRBV19	ASSQAGGLPGELF
TRBJ1-3	TRBV7-9	ASNFWGDTIY
TRBJ2-5	TRBV7-9	ASSLGGRETQY
TRBJ1-1	TRBV4-1	ASSQDRGAGAEAF
TRBJ1-5	TRBV10-2	ASSENRDQPQH
TRBJ2-1	TRBV7-2	ASSSKGTSVRNEQF
TRBJ2-7	TRBV19	ASSIWGGGEQY
TRBJ2-2	TRBV11-3	ASSLTEAGELF
TRBJ2-2	TRBV9	ASSVTGWNTGELF
TRBJ2-7	TRBV29-1	SVEDSERGDSYEQY
TRBJ2-1	TRBV7-9	ASSSRDRAFYNEQF
TRBJ1-2	TRBV9	ASSVPGGAKGYT
TRBJ1-2	TRBV6-5	ASREQLYGYT
TRBJ2-3	TRBV6-1	ASNRLAGFTDTQY
TRBJ2-5	TRBV10-3	AISEGSDRETQY
TRBJ2-4	TRBV10-2	ASSERTSGRAKNIQY
TRBJ2-7	TRBV29-1	SVELRDSYEQY
TRBJ2-1	TRBV19	ASSIRLTPNEQF
TRBJ2-7	TRBV7-3	ASTPDFYEQY
TRBJ2-7	TRBV20-1	SARRGIEQY
TRBJ2-7	TRBV19	ASSIRGNEQY
TRBJ1-2	TRBV5-8	ASSRPGQNYGYT
TRBJ1-2	TRBV19	ASSIERGYGYT
.	TRBV29-1	SVEDPGQGVNEQY
TRBJ2-3	TRBV5-1	ASSRGGLLHTDTQY
TRBJ2-7	TRBV5-6	ASSLPPGRESYEQY
TRBJ1-1	TRBV5-1	ASSYQTGKNTEAF
TRBJ2-7	TRBV7-6	ASSTHNSYEQY
TRBJ2-5	TRBV7-9	ASSFVLGRGETQY
TRBJ2-7	TRBV5-4	ASSSAGGIAYEQY
TRBJ2-7	TRBV4-1	ASSQVWEGDEQY
TRBJ1-2	TRBV27	ASSLTDAGDYGYT
TRBJ1-3	TRBV11-3	ASSLDVFFGNTIY
TRBJ2-7	TRBV19	ARSRSYEQY
TRBJ2-3	TRBV30	AWSTIAPDTQY
TRBJ2-3	TRBV7-2	ASSPFSDTQY
TRBJ1-4	TRBV19	ASSPRTVRNEKLF
TRBJ1-5	TRBV19	ASSAGTGYSNQPQH
TRBJ2-5	TRBV4-3	ASSQGGRGETQY
TRBJ1-5	TRBV18	ASSPVGRGDQPQH
TRBJ1-1	TRBV2	ASIEAIGTEAF
TRBJ2-1	TRBV27	ASSFGGGYNEQF
TRBJ1-5	TRBV19	ASSLDSVSNQPQH
TRBJ2-3	TRBV6-5	ASNKLAGSTDTQY
TRBJ2-2	TRBV9	ASSVDVVVTGELF